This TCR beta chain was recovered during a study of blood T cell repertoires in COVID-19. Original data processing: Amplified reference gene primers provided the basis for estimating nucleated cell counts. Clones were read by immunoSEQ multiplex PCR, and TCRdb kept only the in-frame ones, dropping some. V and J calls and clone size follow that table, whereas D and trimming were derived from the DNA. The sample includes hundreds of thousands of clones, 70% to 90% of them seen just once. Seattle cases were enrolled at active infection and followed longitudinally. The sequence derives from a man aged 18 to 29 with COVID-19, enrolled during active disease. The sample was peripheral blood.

The CDR3 region is CASSLPGQGVEKLFF. In DNA form, the CDR3 reads TGTGCCAGCAGCTTACCGGGACAGGGAGTTGAAAAACTGTTTTTT. V is TRBV7-9 and J is TRBJ1-4; TRBD1 agrees at 9 bases. The CDR3 sequence is 15 residues long. Germline V gene lookup returns CDR1 SEHNR and CDR2 FQNEAQ (reference sequence). V shed 2 bases, J shed 7 bases, and the junction held 5 bases outside the gene matches.